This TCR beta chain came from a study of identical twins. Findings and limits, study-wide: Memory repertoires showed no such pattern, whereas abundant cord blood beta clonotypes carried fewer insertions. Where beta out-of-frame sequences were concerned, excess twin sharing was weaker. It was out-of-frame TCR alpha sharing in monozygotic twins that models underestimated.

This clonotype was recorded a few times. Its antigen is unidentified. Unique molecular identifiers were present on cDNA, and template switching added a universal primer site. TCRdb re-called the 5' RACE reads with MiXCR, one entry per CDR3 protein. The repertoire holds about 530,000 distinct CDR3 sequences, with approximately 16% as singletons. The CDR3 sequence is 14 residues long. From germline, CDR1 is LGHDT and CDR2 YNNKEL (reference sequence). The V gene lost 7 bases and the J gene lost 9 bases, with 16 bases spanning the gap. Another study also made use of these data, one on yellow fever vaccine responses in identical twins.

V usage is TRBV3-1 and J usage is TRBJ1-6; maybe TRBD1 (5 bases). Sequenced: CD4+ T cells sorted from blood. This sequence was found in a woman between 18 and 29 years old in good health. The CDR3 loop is CASNRGEAISPLHF. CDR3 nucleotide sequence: TGTGCCAGCAACCGAGGGGAGGCCATTTCACCCCTCCACTTT.